This T cell receptor beta chain was profiled in a study of blood T cell repertoires in COVID-19. Overall study context: Collection of acute and convalescent COVID-19 samples took place in the United States, Italy and Spain.

Original handling: Cell counts per sample came from amplifying reference gene primers. Sequencing used immunoSEQ multiplex PCR; TCRdb keeps in-frame clones, though not all of them. Clone size and V and J calls were adopted from that table, with D and trimming inferred from the DNA. Of about 210,000 clones in the sample, about 87% are singletons; the top ten hold about 1.7%. The sequence was obtained from a man aged 65 to 85 with acute or convalescent COVID-19. Sequencing was performed on peripheral blood.

For the CDR3, the DNA is TGTGCCAGCAGCTCAGGGACTAGCGCGAGCTCCTACGAGCAGTACTTC. It encodes CASSSGTSASSYEQYF. This chain connects TRBV7-2 to TRBJ2-7; 10 positions match TRBD2. CDR3 size: 16 residues. Germline V gene sequence: CDR1 SGHTA, CDR2 FQGNSA. V lost 4 bases and J lost 0; bases outside the gene matches: 6.